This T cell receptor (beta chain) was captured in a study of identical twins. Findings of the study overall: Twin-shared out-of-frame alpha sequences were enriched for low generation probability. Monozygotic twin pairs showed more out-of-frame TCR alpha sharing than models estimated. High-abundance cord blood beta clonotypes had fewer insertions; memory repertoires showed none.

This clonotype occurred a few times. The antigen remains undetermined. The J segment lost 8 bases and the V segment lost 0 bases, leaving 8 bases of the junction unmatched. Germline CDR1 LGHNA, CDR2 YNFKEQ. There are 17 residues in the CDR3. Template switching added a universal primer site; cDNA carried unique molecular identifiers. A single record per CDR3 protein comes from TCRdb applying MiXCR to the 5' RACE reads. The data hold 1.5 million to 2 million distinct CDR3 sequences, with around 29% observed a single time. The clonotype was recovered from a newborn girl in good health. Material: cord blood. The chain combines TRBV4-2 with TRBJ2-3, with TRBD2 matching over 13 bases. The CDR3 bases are TGTGCCAGCAGCCAAGACGCCGGGACTAGCGGGGTTTCTACGCAGTATTTT. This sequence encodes CASSQDAGTSGVSTQYF.